This is a list of T cell receptor beta chains from one sample in a study of OX40 agonist ivuxolimab in advanced cancers. Profiling relied on immunoSEQ multiplex PCR, and the TCRdb table lists in-frame clones only, not all of them. Altogether approximately 100,000 clones are present, 70% to 90% being singletons, with the ten largest covering roughly 0.79%. The sequences come from CD4+ or CD8+ T cells sorted from blood, collected in a trial of the OX40 agonist ivuxolimab. The receptors originated from an adult with an advanced solid tumor such as melanoma, head and neck, liver or kidney cancer. Each CDR3 is given with its conserved first and last residue. D genes are given only for firm matches. Size is stated for part of the rows, as once, few or many counts, or as a class when the clone is expanded.

>TRBJ2-1|-|-|TRBV14
TGTGCCAGCAGCCAAGGGGTTAGGTACAATGAGCAGTTCTTC
CASSQGVRYNEQFF
>TRBJ1-2|-|-|TRBV18
TGTGCCAGCTCACCTCGAGAGGGACTTAACTATGGCTACACCTTC
CASSPREGLNYGYTF
>TRBJ2-5|TRBD2|-|TRBV5-1
TGCGCCAGCAGCCCAGGGACTAGCGGGGGGCAAGAGACCCAGTACTTC
CASSPGTSGGQETQYF
>TRBJ1-4|-|once|TRBV6-1
TGTGCCAGCTTAAACAGGGCGTCTAATGAAAAACTGTTTTTT
CASLNRASNEKLFF
>TRBJ2-5|TRBD2|-|TRBV4-3
TGCGCCAGCAGCCAAGATTTGCGGGTAGCGGGGGCTAAAGAGACCCAGTACTTC
CASSQDLRVAGAKETQYF
>TRBJ1-3|-|-|TRBV14
TGTGCCAGCAGGCCTACAGAGAAAACGGCGGGAAACACCATATATTTT
CASRPTEKTAGNTIYF
>TRBJ2-7|TRBD1|-|TRBV6-5
TGTGCCAGCAGTTACAGGGACAGGGGTGCGTACGAGCAGTACTTC
CASSYRDRGAYEQYF
>TRBJ2-3|TRBD2|-|TRBV27
TGTGCCAGCAGCCCCGGACTAGCGGTGGCAGATACGCAGTATTTT
CASSPGLAVADTQYF
>TRBJ1-1|-|-|TRBV5-1
TGCGCCAGCAGCTTGCAACAAGTTAACACTGAAGCTTTCTTT
CASSLQQVNTEAFF
>TRBJ2-6|-|-|TRBV5-1
TGCGCCAGCAGCTTGGAAGGGCCTGGGGCCAACGTCCTGACTTTC
CASSLEGPGANVLTF
>TRBJ2-4|TRBD1|once|TRBV18
TGTGCCAGCGCCCAAGGGACAGGGGGTGAGGCCAAAAACATTCAGTACTTC
CASAQGTGGEAKNIQYF
>TRBJ1-4|-|-|TRBV2
TGTGCCAGCAGTACCCATGCAACTAATGAAAAACTGTTTTTT
CASSTHATNEKLFF
>TRBJ2-5|-|-|TRBV7-2
TGTGCCAGCAGCTGGGACAATACCCAAGAGACCCAGTACTTC
CASSWDNTQETQYF
>TRBJ1-2|-|-|TRBV29-1
TGCAGCGTTGAAGTTCCCAATAATGGCTACACCTTC
CSVEVPNNGYTF
>TRBJ2-5|-|-|TRBV5-1
TGCGCCAGCAGCTTGGTATCCGGGGAACAAGAGACCCAGTACTTC
CASSLVSGEQETQYF
>TRBJ1-4|-|-|TRBV5-4
TGTGCCAGCAGCGGGGGGGAAACTAATGAAAAACTGTTTTTT
CASSGGETNEKLFF
>TRBJ2-7|-|-|TRBV7-2
TGTGCCAGCAGCTTAGGAGTTGTAAAAGTCGAGCAGTACTTC
CASSLGVVKVEQYF
>TRBJ1-1|-|-|TRBV28
TGTGCCAGCAGTTTAGATCTCGCAGGCGGGAACACTGAAGCTTTCTTT
CASSLDLAGGNTEAFF
>TRBJ2-7|TRBD1|-|TRBV10-1
TGCGCCAGCATGGGGGACAGAGACTACGAGCAGTACTTC
CASMGDRDYEQYF
>TRBJ2-7|-|-|TRBV10-3
TGTGCCATCGGACAGTTTAATTCCTACGAGCAGTACTTC
CAIGQFNSYEQYF
>TRBJ2-7|-|-|TRBV11-2
TGTGCCAGCAGCTTAGACAGGACCTACGAGCAGTACTTC
CASSLDRTYEQYF
>TRBJ1-2|TRBD1|once|TRBV7-9
TGTGCCAGCAGCTTAGGACAGGGATCGATCTACACCTTC
CASSLGQGSIYTF
>TRBJ2-4|-|-|TRBV18
TGTGCCAGCTCACGAGAGGGAGGTGGATACATTCAGTACTTC
CASSREGGGYIQYF
>TRBJ1-6|-|-|TRBV2
TGTGCCAGCAGTGAATATGGCAGGGGAACTTCACCCCTCCACTTT
CASSEYGRGTSPLHF
>TRBJ2-3|-|-|TRBV9
TGTGCCAGCAGTCCTGGACATCTAGTATATACGCAGTATTTT
CASSPGHLVYTQYF
>TRBJ2-2|-|-|TRBV19
TGTGCCAGTAGTATCACCGGGGAGCTGTTTTTT
CASSITGELFF
>TRBJ2-3|-|-|TRBV7-7
TGTGCCAGCACCGGAGGACACGGGGCGGACGCAGATACGCAGTATTTT
CASTGGHGADADTQYF
>TRBJ2-1|-|once|TRBV4-2
TGTGCCAGCAGCCCCCGAGGAGACGATGAGCAGTTCTTC
CASSPRGDDEQFF
>TRBJ1-5|-|-|TRBV18
TGTGCCAGCTCACCAGTTCAGACGAGCAATCAGCCCCAGCATTTT
CASSPVQTSNQPQHF
>TRBJ2-2|-|-|TRBV2
TGTGCCAGCAGCGCGGGCGGGACGGGCGCCGGGGAGCTGTTTTTT
CASSAGGTGAGELFF
>TRBJ1-2|TRBD1|-|TRBV11-2
TGTGCCAGCAGACAATCGGGACAGAACTATGGCTACACCTTC
CASRQSGQNYGYTF
>TRBJ1-4|-|-|TRBV19
TGTGCCAGCTTACCAGGGTCTAATGAAAAACTGTTTTTT
CASLPGSNEKLFF
>TRBJ2-2|-|-|TRBV28
TGTGCCAGCATAGGCCAGGGGACGACCGGGGAGCTGTTTTTT
CASIGQGTTGELFF
>TRBJ2-1|TRBD1|-|TRBV11-1
TGTGCCAGCAGCGAGAGCAGGGGGCCGGGGTATGAGCAGTTCTTC
CASSESRGPGYEQFF